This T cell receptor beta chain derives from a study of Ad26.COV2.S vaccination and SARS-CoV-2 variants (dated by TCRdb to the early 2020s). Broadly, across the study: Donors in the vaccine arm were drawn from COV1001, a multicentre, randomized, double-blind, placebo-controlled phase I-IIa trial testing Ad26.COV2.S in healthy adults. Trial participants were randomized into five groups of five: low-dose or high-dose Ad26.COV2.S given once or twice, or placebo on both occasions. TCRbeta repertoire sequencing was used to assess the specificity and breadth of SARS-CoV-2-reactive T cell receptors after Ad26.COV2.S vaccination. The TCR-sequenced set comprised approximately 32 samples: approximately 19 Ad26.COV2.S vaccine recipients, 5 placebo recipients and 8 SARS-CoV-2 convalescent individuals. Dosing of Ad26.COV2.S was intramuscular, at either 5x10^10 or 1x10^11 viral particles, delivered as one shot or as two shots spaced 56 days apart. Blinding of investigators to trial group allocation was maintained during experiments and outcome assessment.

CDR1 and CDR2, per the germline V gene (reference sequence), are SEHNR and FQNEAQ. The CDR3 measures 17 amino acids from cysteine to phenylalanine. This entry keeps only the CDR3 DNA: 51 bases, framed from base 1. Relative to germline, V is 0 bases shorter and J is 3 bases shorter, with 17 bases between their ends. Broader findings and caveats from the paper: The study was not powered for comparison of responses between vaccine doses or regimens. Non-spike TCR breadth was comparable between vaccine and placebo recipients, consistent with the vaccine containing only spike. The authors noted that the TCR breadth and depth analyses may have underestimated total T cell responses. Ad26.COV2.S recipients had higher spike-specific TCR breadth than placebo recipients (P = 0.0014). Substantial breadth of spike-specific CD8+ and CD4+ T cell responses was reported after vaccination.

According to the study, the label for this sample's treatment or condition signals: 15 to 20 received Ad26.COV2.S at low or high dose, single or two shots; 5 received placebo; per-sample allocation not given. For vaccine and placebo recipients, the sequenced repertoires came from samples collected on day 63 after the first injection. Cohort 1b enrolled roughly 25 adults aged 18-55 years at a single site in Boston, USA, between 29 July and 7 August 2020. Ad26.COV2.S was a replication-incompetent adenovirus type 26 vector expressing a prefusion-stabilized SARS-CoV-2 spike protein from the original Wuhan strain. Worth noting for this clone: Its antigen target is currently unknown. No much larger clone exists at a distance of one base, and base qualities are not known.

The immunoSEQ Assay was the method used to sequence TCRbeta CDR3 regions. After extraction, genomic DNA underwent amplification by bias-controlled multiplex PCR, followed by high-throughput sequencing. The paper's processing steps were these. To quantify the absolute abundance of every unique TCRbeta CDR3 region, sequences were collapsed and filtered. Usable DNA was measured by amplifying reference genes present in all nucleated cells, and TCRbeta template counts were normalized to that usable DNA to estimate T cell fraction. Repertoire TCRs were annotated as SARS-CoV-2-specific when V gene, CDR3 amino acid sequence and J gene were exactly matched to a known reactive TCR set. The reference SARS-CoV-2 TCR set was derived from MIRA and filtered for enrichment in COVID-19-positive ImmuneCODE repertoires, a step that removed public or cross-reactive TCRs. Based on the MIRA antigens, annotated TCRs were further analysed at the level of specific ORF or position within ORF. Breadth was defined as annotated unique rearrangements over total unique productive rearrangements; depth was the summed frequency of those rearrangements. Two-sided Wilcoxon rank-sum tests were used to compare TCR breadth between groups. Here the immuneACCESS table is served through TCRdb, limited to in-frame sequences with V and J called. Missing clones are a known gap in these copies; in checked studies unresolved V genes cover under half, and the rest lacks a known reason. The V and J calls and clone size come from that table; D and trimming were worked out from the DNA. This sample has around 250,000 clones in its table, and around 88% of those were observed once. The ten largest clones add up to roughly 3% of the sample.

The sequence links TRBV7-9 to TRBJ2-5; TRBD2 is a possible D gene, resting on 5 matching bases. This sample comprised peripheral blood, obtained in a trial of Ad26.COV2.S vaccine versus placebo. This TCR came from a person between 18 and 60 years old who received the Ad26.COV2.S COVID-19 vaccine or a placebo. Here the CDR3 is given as CASSLAHHRDSKETQYF. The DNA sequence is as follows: TGTGCCAGCAGCTTAGCCCACCACCGGGATTCTAAAGAGACCCAGTACTTC. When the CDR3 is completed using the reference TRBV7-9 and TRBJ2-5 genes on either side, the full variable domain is DTGVSQNPRHKITKRGQNVTFRCDPISEHNRLYWYRQTLGQGPEFLTYFQNEAQLEKSRLLSDRFSAERPKGSFSTLEIQRTEQGDSAMYLCASSLAHHRDSKETQYFGPGTRLLVL.